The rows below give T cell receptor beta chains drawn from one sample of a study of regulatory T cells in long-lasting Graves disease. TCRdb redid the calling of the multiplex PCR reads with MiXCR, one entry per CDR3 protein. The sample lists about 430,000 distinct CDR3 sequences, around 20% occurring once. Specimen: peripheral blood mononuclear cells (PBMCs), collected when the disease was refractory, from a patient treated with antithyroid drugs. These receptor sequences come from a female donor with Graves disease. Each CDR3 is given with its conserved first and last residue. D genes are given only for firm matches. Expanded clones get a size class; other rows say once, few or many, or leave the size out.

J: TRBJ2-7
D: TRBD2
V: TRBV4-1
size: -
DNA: TGCGCCAGCAGCGAGCGGGACTACTACGAGCAGTACTTC
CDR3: CASSERDYYEQYF

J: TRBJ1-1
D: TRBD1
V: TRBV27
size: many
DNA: TGTGCCAGCAGTGCCGGGACAGGAACTGAAGCTTTCTTT
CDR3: CASSAGTGTEAFF

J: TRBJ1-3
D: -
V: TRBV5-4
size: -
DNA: TGTGCCAGCCGGGGGGACTCTGGAAACACCATATATTTT
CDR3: CASRGDSGNTIYF

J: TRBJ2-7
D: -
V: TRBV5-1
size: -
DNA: TGCGCCAGCAGCTTGGGGGTAGCGGGACAGGGTCTTGGCGAGCAGTACTTC
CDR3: CASSLGVAGQGLGEQYF

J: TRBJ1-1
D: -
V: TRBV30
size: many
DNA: TGTGCCTGGAGTGTAAACCGGCAGGTAGCGCCTGAAGCTTTCTTT
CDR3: CAWSVNRQVAPEAFF

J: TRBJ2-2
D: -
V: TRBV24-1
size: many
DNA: TGTGCCACCAGTGCTTCCACCGGGGAGCTGTTTTTT
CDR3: CATSASTGELFF

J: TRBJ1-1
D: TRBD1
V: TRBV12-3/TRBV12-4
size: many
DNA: TGTGCCAGCAGCAATGTTCCGGGACAGGGTCGCACTGAAGCTTTCTTT
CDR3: CASSNVPGQGRTEAFF

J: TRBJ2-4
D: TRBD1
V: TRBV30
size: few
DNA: TGTGCCTGGAGCCCACGTGGGACAGACAAAAACATTCAGTACTTC
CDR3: CAWSPRGTDKNIQYF

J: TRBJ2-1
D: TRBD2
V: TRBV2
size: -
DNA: TGTGCCAGCGCTAGATCCGGGACTAGCGCCCAAGAGCAGTTCTTC
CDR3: CASARSGTSAQEQFF

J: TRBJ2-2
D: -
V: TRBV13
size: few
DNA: TGTGCCAGCAGCTTAGGCCTCGACTTTACCGGGGAGCTGTTTTTT
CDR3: CASSLGLDFTGELFF

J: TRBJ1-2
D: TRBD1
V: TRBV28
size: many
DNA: TGTGCCAGCAGTTCCACCCGAGGACAGGACTATGGCTACACCTTC
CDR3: CASSSTRGQDYGYTF

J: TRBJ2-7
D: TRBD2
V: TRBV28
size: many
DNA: TGTGCCAGCAGTTTAGCGGGAGGGGATGAGCAGTACTTC
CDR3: CASSLAGGDEQYF

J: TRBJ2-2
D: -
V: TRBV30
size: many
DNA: TGTGCCTGGAGTACGGGGGCCCTAGGTGGGACCGGGGAGCTGTTTTTT
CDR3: CAWSTGALGGTGELFF

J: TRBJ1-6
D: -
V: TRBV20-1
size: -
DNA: TGCAGTGCTAGAGCGACCGGGATTTATAATTCACCCCTCCACTTT
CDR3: CSARATGIYNSPLHF

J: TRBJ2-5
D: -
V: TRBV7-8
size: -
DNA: TGTGCCAGCAACTCACGGGACGGGGGGCAGCGAGAGACCCAGTACTTC
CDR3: CASNSRDGGQRETQYF

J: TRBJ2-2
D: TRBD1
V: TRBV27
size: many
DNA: TGTGCCAGCATGGAGAGGACAGGGGGCCCCGGGGAGCTGTTTTTT
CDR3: CASMERTGGPGELFF

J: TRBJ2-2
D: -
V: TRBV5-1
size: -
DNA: TGCGCCAGCAGCTTGGCCAGCGGGTTAAGCACCGGGGAGCTGTTTTTT
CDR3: CASSLASGLSTGELFF

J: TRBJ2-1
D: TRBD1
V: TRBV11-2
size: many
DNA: TGTGCCAGCAGCCCCACAGGGGCCTACAATGAGCAGTTCTTC
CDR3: CASSPTGAYNEQFF

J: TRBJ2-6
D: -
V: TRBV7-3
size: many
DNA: TGTGCCAGCAGCTATCAGCTCTCTGGGGCCAACGTCCTGACTTTC
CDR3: CASSYQLSGANVLTF

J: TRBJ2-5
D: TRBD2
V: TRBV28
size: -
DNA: TGTGCCAGCAAAGGATCCGGGACTAGAAAAGAGACCCAGTACTTC
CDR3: CASKGSGTRKETQYF

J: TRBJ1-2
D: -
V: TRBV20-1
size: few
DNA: TGCAGTGTGGCGGGGATAGGATTTGGCTACACCTTC
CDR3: CSVAGIGFGYTF

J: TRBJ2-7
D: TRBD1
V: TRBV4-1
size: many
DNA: TGCGCCAGCAGCCACCCAGGGGGCGTCGACGAGCAGTACTTC
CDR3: CASSHPGGVDEQYF

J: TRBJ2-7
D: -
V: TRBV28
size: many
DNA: TGTGCCAGCAGTTCGGCGGATATCTCCTACGAGCAGTACTTC
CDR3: CASSSADISYEQYF

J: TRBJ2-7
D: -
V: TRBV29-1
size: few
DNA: TGCAGCGTTCAGAGGAGCTCATCTTACGAGCAGTACTTC
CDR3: CSVQRSSSYEQYF

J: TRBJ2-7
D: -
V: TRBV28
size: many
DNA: TGTGCCAGCAGTTTGGCAGGTGGGGGAGTTGCGTACTTC
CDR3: CASSLAGGGVAYF

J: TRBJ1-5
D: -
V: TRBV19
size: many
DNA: TGTGCCAGTACCGACCGCCCGTATAGCAATCAGCCCCAGCATTTT
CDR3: CASTDRPYSNQPQHF

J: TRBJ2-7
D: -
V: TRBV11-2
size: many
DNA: TGTGCCAGCAGCCCGTTGCGGTCTTCCTACGAGCAGTACTTC
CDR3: CASSPLRSSYEQYF

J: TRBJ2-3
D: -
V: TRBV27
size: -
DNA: TGTGCCAGCAGTTCCCTCGGAGGGCGGGCGGATACGCAGTATTTT
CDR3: CASSSLGGRADTQYF

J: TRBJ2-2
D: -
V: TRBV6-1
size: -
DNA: TGTGCCAGCAGAACAGGATACAGCCCCGGGGAGCTGTTTTTT
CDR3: CASRTGYSPGELFF

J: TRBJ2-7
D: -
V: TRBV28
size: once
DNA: TGTGCCAGCACTCAACTAGCTCCCACCTACGAGCAGTACTTC
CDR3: CASTQLAPTYEQYF

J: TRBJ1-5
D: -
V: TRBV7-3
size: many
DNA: TGTGCCAGCAGCTTGACAAACAGCAATCAGCCCCAGCATTTT
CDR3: CASSLTNSNQPQHF

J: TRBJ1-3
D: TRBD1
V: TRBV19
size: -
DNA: TGTGCCAGTAGTACGGGTCCCGGGACAGGGACTGGAAACACCATATATTTT
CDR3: CASSTGPGTGTGNTIYF

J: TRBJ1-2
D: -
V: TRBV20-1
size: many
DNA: TGCAGTGCTATGGAGGGGCAGGAGTGGGGCTACACCTTC
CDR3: CSAMEGQEWGYTF

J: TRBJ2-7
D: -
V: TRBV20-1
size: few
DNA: TGCAGTGCCATAGACAACTCCTACGAGCAGTACTTC
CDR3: CSAIDNSYEQYF

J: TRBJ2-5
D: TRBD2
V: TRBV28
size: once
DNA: TGTGCCAGCAGCCGCAGGGGACTAGCGGGAGAAGAGACCCAGTACTTC
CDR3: CASSRRGLAGEETQYF

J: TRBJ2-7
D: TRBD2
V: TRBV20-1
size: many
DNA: TGCAGTGCTACCGGGACTAGCGGGAGTCTATACGAGCAGTACTTC
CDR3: CSATGTSGSLYEQYF

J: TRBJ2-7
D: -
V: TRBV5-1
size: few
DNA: TGCGCCAGCAGCTTGGGGGCCGGGAGAGGTTCCTACGAGCAGTACTTC
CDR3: CASSLGAGRGSYEQYF

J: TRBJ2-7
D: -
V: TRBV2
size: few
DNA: TGTGCCAGCCTAGGGGGAGGAGGCTCCTACGGGCAGTACTTC
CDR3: CASLGGGGSYGQYF

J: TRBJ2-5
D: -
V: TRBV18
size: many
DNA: TGTGCCAGCTCACCAGCGGCAGGGGTAGAGACCCAGTACTTC
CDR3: CASSPAAGVETQYF

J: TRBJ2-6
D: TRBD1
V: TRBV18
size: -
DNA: TGTGCCAGCTCACGACCGGGACAGGGATTCTCTGGGGCCAACGTCCTGACTTTC
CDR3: CASSRPGQGFSGANVLTF

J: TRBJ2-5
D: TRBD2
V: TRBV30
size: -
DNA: TGTGCCTGGAGTGGACTAGCGGAAATAAAAGAGACCCAGTACTTC
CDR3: CAWSGLAEIKETQYF

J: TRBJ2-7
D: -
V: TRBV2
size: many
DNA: TGTGCCAGACGGCCCAGGGACTCCTACGAGCAGTACTTC
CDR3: CARRPRDSYEQYF

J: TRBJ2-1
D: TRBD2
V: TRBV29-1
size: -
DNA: TGCAGCGTTGTGGTACAGGAGCGGGAATCGGGTGAGCAGTTCTTC
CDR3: CSVVVQERESGEQFF

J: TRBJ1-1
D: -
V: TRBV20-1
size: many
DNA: TGCAGTGCTAGAGATTGGGGACGGGTGAACACTGAAGCTTTCTTT
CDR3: CSARDWGRVNTEAFF

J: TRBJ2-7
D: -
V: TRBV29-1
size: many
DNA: TGCAGCGTTGAAGACGGGAGCGGGTACGAGCAGTACTTC
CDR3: CSVEDGSGYEQYF

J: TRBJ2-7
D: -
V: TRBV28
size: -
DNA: TGTGCCAGCAACGCTCCTAGTTCGTACGAGCAGTACTTC
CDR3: CASNAPSSYEQYF

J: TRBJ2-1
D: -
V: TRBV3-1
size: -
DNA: TGTGCCAGCAGCGCGGGACTTACCTCCTACAATGAGCAGTTCTTC
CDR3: CASSAGLTSYNEQFF

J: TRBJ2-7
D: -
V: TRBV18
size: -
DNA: TGTGCCAGCTCCCCCCAAGGGTTTTCCTACGAGCAGTACTTC
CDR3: CASSPQGFSYEQYF

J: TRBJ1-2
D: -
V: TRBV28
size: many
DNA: TGTGCCAGCAGTTTACGGACCTATGGCTACACCTTC
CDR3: CASSLRTYGYTF

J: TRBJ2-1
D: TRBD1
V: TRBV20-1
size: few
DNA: TGCAGTGCTAGAGTTGCCGGGACAGGGGCACCCGACCTTTACAATGAGCAGTTCTTC
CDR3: CSARVAGTGAPDLYNEQFF

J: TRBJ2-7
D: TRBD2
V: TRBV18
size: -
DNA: TGTGCCAGCTCAGGTGAAAACGGGAGGTCCTACGAGCAGTACTTC
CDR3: CASSGENGRSYEQYF

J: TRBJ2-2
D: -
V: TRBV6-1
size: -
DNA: TGTGCCAGCAGTGAATTGGGGAACACCGGGGGGCTGTTTTTT
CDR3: CASSELGNTGGLFF

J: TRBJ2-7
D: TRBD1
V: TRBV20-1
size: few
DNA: TGCAGTGCTAGAGAAGGGACAGCATCCTACGAGCAGTACTTC
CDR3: CSAREGTASYEQYF

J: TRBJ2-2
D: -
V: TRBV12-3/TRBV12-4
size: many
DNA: TGTGCCAACGCGCGCTCTGGGGGGACCGGGGAGCTGTTTTTT
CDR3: CANARSGGTGELFF

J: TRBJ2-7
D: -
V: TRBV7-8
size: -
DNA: TGTGCCAGCAGCTTGGGACTGACACACTACGAGCAGTACTTC
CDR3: CASSLGLTHYEQYF

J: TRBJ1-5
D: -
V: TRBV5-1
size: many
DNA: TGCGCCAGCAGCTGGGGCAATGGGGAGGGTCAGCCCCAGCATTTT
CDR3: CASSWGNGEGQPQHF

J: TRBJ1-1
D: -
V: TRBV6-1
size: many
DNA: TGTGCCAGCAGCCCACAGGGTGGGCGGTCTGAAGCTTTCTTT
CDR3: CASSPQGGRSEAFF

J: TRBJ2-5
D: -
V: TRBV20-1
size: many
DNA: TGCAGTGCTAGTCGGAACCAAGAGACCCAGTACTTC
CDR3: CSASRNQETQYF

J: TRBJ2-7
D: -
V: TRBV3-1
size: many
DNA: TGTGCCAGCAGCCAAGGCCCCTACTTGTACGAGCAGTACTTC
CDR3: CASSQGPYLYEQYF